Following are 25 T cell receptor beta chains from one sample sequenced in a study of blood T cell repertoires in COVID-19. Some clones are missing from TCRdb's copy, which holds only in-frame ones; the method was immunoSEQ multiplex PCR. The sample yields about 27,000 clones, roughly nine tenths seen once. The material sequenced was peripheral blood. Source of these receptors: a human donor with active COVID-19. The donor label of this sample is uncertain.

V is TRBV7-3 and J is TRBJ2-6, with a weak D call TRBD1 (6 bases). CDR3 length: 13 residues. The germline V gene has CDR1 SGHTA and CDR2 FQGTGA. The V end lost 4 bases, the J end lost 10 bases, and 11 bases lay between the germline ends. DNA of the CDR3: TGTGCCAGCAGCTCCAGGACAGAGAACGTCCTGACTTTC. Translating it yields CASSSRTENVLTF.

This sequence joins TRBV11-1 and TRBJ2-3, with 10 positions matching TRBD2. V lost 5 bases to trimming and J lost 4 bases; unmatched junction nucleotides: 3. The CDR3 loop spans 14 amino acids. Germline V CDR1 and CDR2: SGHAT, FQDESV (reference sequence). As DNA, the CDR3 is TGTGCCAGCAGCCCTGGACTAGCGGCAGATACGCAGTATTTT. It encodes CASSPGLAADTQYF.

The V and J genes are TRBV27 and TRBJ2-3, with 9 nucleotides matching TRBD2. Trimming cost V 6 bases and J 4 bases; bases outside gene matches: 5. The CDR3 has 14 residues. Germline values: CDR1 MNHEY, CDR2 SMNVEV (reference sequence). CDR3 amino acids: CASRDAGGSDTQYF. As DNA, the CDR3 is TGTGCCAGCAGGGACGCGGGGGGGTCAGATACGCAGTATTTT.

The chain combines TRBV18 with TRBJ2-3, with 8 bases that match TRBD2. The CDR3 contains 14 residues. Germline values: CDR1 KGHSH, CDR2 LQKENI. J lost 2 bases, V lost 4 bases, and 2 bases had no gene match. The CDR3 sequence: CASSLAGITDTQYF. The DNA of the CDR3 is TGTGCCAGCTCACTAGCGGGGATCACAGATACGCAGTATTTT. Variable domain in full (rest from reference TRBV18 and TRBJ2-3): NAGVMQNPRHLVRRRGQEARLRCSPMKGHSHVYWYRQLPEEGLKFMVYLQKENIIDESGMPKERFSAEFPKEGPSILRIQQVVRGDSAAYFCASSLAGITDTQYFGPGTRLTVL.

The J gene is TRBJ2-7, the V gene TRBV5-4; D not resolved. The V end lost 3 bases, the J end lost 7 bases, and 14 bases lay between the germline ends. The CDR3 runs to 13 residues. Looked up from germline, CDR1 is SGHNT and CDR2 is YYREEE (reference sequence). In DNA form, the CDR3 reads TGTGCCAGCAGCTCCACAACAGAATTTGAGCAGTACTTC. It encodes CASSSTTEFEQYF. Full variable domain (missing parts from reference TRBV5-4 and TRBJ2-7): ETGVTQSPTHLIKTRGQQVTLRCSSQSGHNTVSWYQQALGQGPQFIFQYYREEENGRGNFPPRFSGLQFPNYSSELNVNALELDDSALYLCASSSTTEFEQYFGPGTRLTVT.

V usage is TRBV18 and J usage is TRBJ2-2; a weak D match, TRBD2 (5 bases). The length of the CDR3 is 16 residues. Germline CDR1 is KGHSH and CDR2 is LQKENI. V lost 1 base and J 3 bases, leaving 12 bases between the germline ends. In DNA, the CDR3 is TGTGCCAGCTCACCACTTATTGTGGAGGACACCGGGGAGCTGTTTTTT. Translating it yields CASSPLIVEDTGELFF.

The V call is TRBV7-3, the J call TRBJ2-1, with 11 bases lining up with TRBD2. Germline CDR1 SGHTA, CDR2 FQGTGA. This CDR3 comprises 16 residues. Trimming at V came to 5 bases and at J to 5 bases, leaving 8 bases not matched to a gene. The CDR3 region has the DNA TGTGCCAGCAGCCCACTGACTAGCGGGGATAACAATGAGCAGTTCTTC. Translating it yields CASSPLTSGDNNEQFF. The variable domain in full, with the rest retrieved from reference TRBV7-3 and TRBJ2-1, is GAGVSQTPSNKVTEKGKYVELRCDPISGHTALYWYRQSLGQGPEFLIYFQGTGAADDSGLPNDRFFAVRPEGSVSTLKIQRTERGDSAVYLCASSPLTSGDNNEQFFGPGTRLTVL.

The J gene is TRBJ2-2, the V gene TRBV27; D not certain. Per the germline V gene, CDR1 is MNHEY and CDR2 is SMNVEV (reference sequence). This CDR3 contains 17 residues. Trimming took 5 bases from V and 2 from J, leaving 18 bases between them. DNA of the CDR3: TGTGCCAGCAGTATTCTTAATCCCGGGTCAAACACCGGGGAGCTGTTTTTT. This codes for CASSILNPGSNTGELFF.

The J gene is TRBJ1-1, the V gene TRBV18; 8 nucleotides agree with TRBD1. The trim removed 6 bases at V and 6 bases at J, leaving 9 bases unmatched. CDR1 is KGHSH and CDR2 is LQKENI in the germline V gene. This CDR3 is built from 14 residues. The CDR3 DNA reads TGTGCCAGCTCTAAGACAGGGGAAGGCTCTGAAGCTTTCTTT. Protein sequence: CASSKTGEGSEAFF.

This clone was detected once. The V call is TRBV9, the J call TRBJ2-5; D is undetermined. Germline V gives CDR1 SGDLS, CDR2 YYNGEE. Trimming left V 0 bases short and J 4 bases short, with 16 bases between. The CDR3 length is 16 residues. The CDR3 region has the DNA TGTGCCAGCAGCGTAGGCGCCGTGACGGGTACAGAGACCCAGTACTTC. Its protein product is CASSVGAVTGTETQYF.

This chain joins TRBV5-1 and TRBJ2-1; D possibly corresponds to TRBD2 (6 bases). Per the germline V gene, CDR1 is SGHRS and CDR2 is YFSETQ. The V end lost 4 bases, the J end lost 0 bases, and 14 bases lay between the germline ends. This CDR3 is 16 amino acids long. CDR3 DNA sequence: TGCGCCAGCAGCGATGGGGGGACGAGCTCCTACAATGAGCAGTTCTTC. It yields the protein CASSDGGTSSYNEQFF.

J is TRBJ1-5 and V is TRBV15; D may be TRBD1 (6 bases). V shed 3 bases and J shed 2 bases, with 11 bases lying between them. Looked up from germline, CDR1 is LNHNV and CDR2 is YYDKDF (reference sequence). This CDR3 contains 15 residues. CDR3 loop: CATSRQGRGNQPQHF. The DNA of the CDR3 is TGTGCCACCAGCAGGCAGGGGCGCGGCAATCAGCCCCAGCATTTT.

The V gene is TRBV2, the J gene TRBJ2-5, with TRBD2 identical over 8 bases. Germline lookup yields CDR1 SNHLY and CDR2 FYNNEI. CDR3 size: 18 residues. Trimming removed 1 base from V and 5 bases from J; junction bases left unmatched: 15. The CDR3 DNA reads TGTGCCAGCAGTGAAGTTCCGGGACTAGGGCTACTCGGGGAGACCCAGTACTTC. This translates into CASSEVPGLGLLGETQYF.

The chain recombines TRBV4-2 with TRBJ2-3; TRBD2 might be the D (6 bases). Trimming stripped 0 bases from V and 1 base from J, with 11 bases between. The CDR3 runs 16 residues. The germline V gene encodes CDR1 LGHNA and CDR2 YNFKEQ. CDR3 DNA: TGTGCCAGCAGCCAAGAGCCTAGCGCCCGCACAGATACGCAGTATTTT. Protein: CASSQEPSARTDTQYF.

The rearrangement uses TRBV19 and TRBJ2-5; TRBD1 might be the D (5 bases). CDR1 and CDR2 (germline): LNHDA, SQIVND (reference sequence). The V end was cut by 8 bases, the J end by 1 base, with 11 bases between. The CDR3 sequence is 13 residues long. In DNA, the CDR3 is TGTGCCAGTCTAGGGGCCCGCCAAGAGACCCAGTACTTC. It yields the protein CASLGARQETQYF.

V usage is TRBV28 and J usage is TRBJ2-7; 13 bases fit TRBD2. V was pared by 4 bases and J by 4 bases, with 16 bases of the junction left unmatched. This CDR3 has 19 residues. Germline values: CDR1 MDHEN, CDR2 SYDVKM. CDR3 bases: TGTGCCAGCAGTTCGGTTCGGACTAGCGGGAGCAGAACCTTTTACGAGCAGTACTTC. It yields the protein CASSSVRTSGSRTFYEQYF.

The CDR3 loop is CASGSAGNEQFF. The CDR3 DNA reads TGTGCTAGTGGCTCAGCGGGGAATGAGCAGTTCTTC. The chain recombines TRBV12-5 with TRBJ2-1; TRBD2 agrees at 7 bases. Germline trimming cut 6 bases from V and 7 bases from J; bases unmatched to any gene: 3. The germline V gene has CDR1 LGHNT and CDR2 FRNRAP. The length of the CDR3 is 12 residues.

The rearrangement uses TRBV7-9 and TRBJ1-4, with D unresolved. CDR3 length: 14 residues. The germline V gene has CDR1 SEHNR and CDR2 FQNEAQ (reference sequence). The V and J ends lost 1 base and 5 bases respectively, with 8 bases between them. The CDR3: CASSLGQRNEKLFF. Written as DNA, the CDR3 is TGTGCCAGCAGCTTAGGGCAGAGGAATGAAAAACTGTTTTTT.

The rearrangement links TRBV15 to TRBJ1-2, with 9 bases identical to TRBD1. After removal of 4 bases from V and 11 bases from J, the junction contained 8 bases not matched to a gene. The germline gives CDR1 LNHNV, CDR2 YYDKDF (reference sequence). The CDR3 is 13 residues long. The CDR3 sequence: CATSTRDRVLYTF. CDR3 DNA sequence: TGTGCCACCAGCACCCGGGACAGGGTATTATACACCTTC.

The chain couples TRBV19 to TRBJ1-1, with D perhaps TRBD1 (5 bases). V was pared by 0 bases and J by 11 bases, with 13 bases between. The CDR3 loop spans 13 amino acids. CDR1 is LNHDA, CDR2 SQIVND, per germline (reference sequence). CDR3 sequence: CASSIDWRGVAFF. DNA for the CDR3: TGTGCCAGTAGTATAGATTGGAGGGGTGTCGCTTTCTTT.

In this sample, this clone turned up once. The J gene is TRBJ2-7, the V gene TRBV7-2, with D possibly being TRBD1 (5 bases). The V gene's germline CDR1 is SGHTA and CDR2 FQGNSA. CDR3 size: 13 residues. V gave up 3 bases and J gave up 3 bases, with 9 bases separating them. The CDR3: CASSFGQIYEQYF. In DNA, the CDR3 is TGTGCCAGCAGCTTCGGACAAATCTACGAGCAGTACTTC.

V and J are TRBV5-8 and TRBJ2-1; D is uncertain. V gave up 1 base and J gave up 7 bases, with 12 bases separating them. Germline V gives CDR1 SGHTS, CDR2 YDEGEE. The CDR3 runs to 14 residues. In DNA form, the CDR3 reads TGTGCCAGCAGCTTGTTTGCAGGCAAAAATGAGCAGTTCTTC. This sequence encodes CASSLFAGKNEQFF.

Details on this clone: A junction end diverges from the germline sequence, so it may reflect a read error. The chain links TRBV18 to TRBJ2-1, with 14 nucleotides matching TRBD2. Germline lookup yields CDR1 KGHSH and CDR2 LQKENI. This CDR3 is built from 14 residues. The CDR3 is CASSPGTSGGLRLF. CDR3 nucleotide sequence: TGTGCCAGCTCACCCGGGACTAGCGGGGGCCTCCGACTCTTC.

There are a few counts of this clone. The rearrangement links TRBV7-3 to TRBJ2-1, with 7 bases aligning to TRBD2. Germline-derived CDR1 and CDR2 are SGHTA and FQGTGA. V trimming: 2 bases; J trimming: 5 bases; junction bases outside the gene matches: 9. This CDR3 region has 16 residues. CDR3 sequence: CASSLVVGGGDNEQFF. The CDR3 nucleotides are TGTGCCAGCAGCTTAGTTGTGGGCGGGGGAGACAATGAGCAGTTCTTC. Combining the CDR3 with reference TRBV7-3 and TRBJ2-1 gives the whole variable domain GAGVSQTPSNKVTEKGKYVELRCDPISGHTALYWYRQSLGQGPEFLIYFQGTGAADDSGLPNDRFFAVRPEGSVSTLKIQRTERGDSAVYLCASSLVVGGGDNEQFFGPGTRLTVL.

The CDR3, as DNA: TGTGCCAGCAGCCAAGAACTCCTTGGTAGCACAGATACGCAGTATTTT. Translation: CASSQELLGSTDTQYF. The chain uses TRBV3-1 (or the pseudogene TRBV3-2) and TRBJ2-3; D is unclear. CDR3 length: 16 amino acids. From germline, CDR1 is LGHDT and CDR2 YNNKEL (reference sequence). V dropped 0 bases and J dropped 0 bases, with 10 bases sitting between them.